A selection of T cell receptor beta chains follows, all from one sample in a study of cytomegalovirus exposure and HLA in healthy donors. Some clones are missing from TCRdb's copy, which holds only in-frame ones; the method was immunoSEQ multiplex PCR. The sample holds about 71,000 clones, roughly 64% seen once. Sequenced: PBMCs. The receptor source for this set is a man between 40 and 49 years old in good health and CMV-seropositive. Each CDR3 is given with its conserved first and last residue.

J gene: TRBJ1-1; V gene: TRBV28; CDR3 protein: CASTLGGALNTEAFF
J gene: TRBJ2-7; V gene: TRBV19; CDR3 protein: CASAERNVGSYEQYF
J gene: TRBJ2-7; V gene: TRBV30; CDR3 protein: CAWSQGQGEQYF
J gene: TRBJ1-5; V gene: TRBV2; CDR3 protein: CASSPGQGNQPQHF
J gene: TRBJ2-7; V gene: TRBV25-1; CDR3 protein: CASSRTGQSYEQYF
J gene: TRBJ1-2; V gene: TRBV9; CDR3 protein: CASSVQGNYGYTF
J gene: TRBJ2-7; V gene: TRBV4-3; CDR3 protein: CASSQGPGGYEQYF
J gene: TRBJ2-5; V gene: TRBV5-6; CDR3 protein: CASRSTGVETQYF
J gene: TRBJ1-5; V gene: TRBV10-2; CDR3 protein: CASSESGGGNQPQHF
J gene: TRBJ1-1; V gene: TRBV11-2; CDR3 protein: CASSPWDRVGNTEAFF
J gene: TRBJ2-7; V gene: TRBV28; CDR3 protein: CASSFRLAGYYEQYF
J gene: TRBJ1-4; V gene: TRBV30; CDR3 protein: CAWSGPDRGEEKLFF
J gene: TRBJ2-3; V gene: TRBV6-4; CDR3 protein: CASSPAAYTDTQYF
J gene: TRBJ2-3; V gene: TRBV7-2; CDR3 protein: CASCLAAHTDTQYF
J gene: TRBJ1-6; V gene: TRBV5-5; CDR3 protein: CASSRAGDGNNSPLHF
J gene: TRBJ2-1; V gene: TRBV7-9; CDR3 protein: CASSPLEDEQFF
J gene: TRBJ2-7; V gene: TRBV5-4; CDR3 protein: CASSLYGTGEQYF
J gene: TRBJ2-7; V gene: TRBV2; CDR3 protein: CASSPTWTAYEQYF
J gene: TRBJ1-4; V gene: TRBV5-1; CDR3 protein: CASSLAGTVFQVATNEKLFF
J gene: TRBJ2-7; V gene: TRBV29-1; CDR3 protein: CSVEAAGGYEQYF
J gene: TRBJ2-7; V gene: TRBV5-4; CDR3 protein: CASSLDGTSNEQYF
J gene: TRBJ2-7; V gene: TRBV7-9; CDR3 protein: CASSSPHRDYEQYF
J gene: TRBJ2-7; V gene: TRBV5-4; CDR3 protein: CASSLAMGDQYEQYF
J gene: TRBJ2-2; V gene: TRBV6-5; CDR3 protein: CASTHRTGTGELFF
J gene: TRBJ2-2; V gene: TRBV6-5; CDR3 protein: CASSYQQGGTGELFF
J gene: TRBJ2-1; V gene: TRBV9; CDR3 protein: CASSAGQGYNEQFF
J gene: TRBJ1-6; V gene: TRBV5-1; CDR3 protein: CASSLGDSSYNSPLHF
J gene: TRBJ2-7; V gene: TRBV6-1; CDR3 protein: CASILGSGLAYEQYF
J gene: TRBJ1-2; V gene: TRBV7-8; CDR3 protein: CASSPRTGGANYGYTF
J gene: TRBJ2-2; V gene: TRBV7-6; CDR3 protein: CASSERLNTGELFF
J gene: TRBJ1-1; V gene: TRBV7-6; CDR3 protein: CASSFSMNTEAFF
J gene: TRBJ1-4; V gene: TRBV19; CDR3 protein: CASSNLAGEKLFF
J gene: TRBJ1-2; V gene: TRBV29-1; CDR3 protein: CSVDGGYTF
J gene: TRBJ1-5; V gene: TRBV28; CDR3 protein: CASSLQSPNQPQHF
J gene: TRBJ2-7; V gene: TRBV27; CDR3 protein: CASSLSQGFYEQYF
J gene: TRBJ2-1; V gene: TRBV14; CDR3 protein: CASSQDTFYNEQFF
J gene: TRBJ2-3; V gene: TRBV5-1; CDR3 protein: CASSPQGNTQYF
J gene: TRBJ1-5; V gene: TRBV6-6; CDR3 protein: CASSYSPYQPQHF
J gene: TRBJ1-6; V gene: TRBV6-8; CDR3 protein: CASPDRGRSPLHF
J gene: TRBJ2-1; V gene: TRBV5-1; CDR3 protein: CASSLAGTGAPNEQFF
J gene: TRBJ1-4; V gene: TRBV18; CDR3 protein: CASSPRGGKDEKLFF
J gene: TRBJ1-2; V gene: TRBV4-3; CDR3 protein: CASSQEAFGDINYGYTF
J gene: TRBJ1-5; V gene: TRBV18; CDR3 protein: CASSPDRAFEPQHF
J gene: TRBJ1-5; V gene: TRBV6-1; CDR3 protein: CASSEWGGNQPQHF
J gene: TRBJ2-1; V gene: TRBV5-1; CDR3 protein: CASSLELAGSYNEQFF
J gene: TRBJ1-5; V gene: TRBV18; CDR3 protein: CASSRGQGNQPQHF
J gene: TRBJ1-1; V gene: TRBV7-6; CDR3 protein: CASSLMTELGGRNTEAFF
J gene: TRBJ2-7; V gene: TRBV28; CDR3 protein: CASTPVGSGSHEQYF
J gene: TRBJ2-7; V gene: TRBV6-6; CDR3 protein: CASTAGLVYSYEQYF
J gene: TRBJ2-5; V gene: TRBV5-6; CDR3 protein: CASSLPGLDSIETQYF